This T cell receptor beta chain is drawn from a study of CD8+CD57+ T cells in acquired aplastic anemia. Only patients with CD8+CD57+ cell expansion on flow cytometry were chosen for sequencing. Genomic DNA was employed as the template in profiling TCR beta VDJ and CDR3. One entry per CDR3 protein results from TCRdb running MiXCR on the reads. The repertoire includes about 120,000 distinct CDR3 sequences, 45% to 60% of them detected once, and 25% to 35% sits in the top ten. Germline V gene sequence: CDR1 SQVTM, CDR2 ANQGSEA. The CDR3 spans 10 residues. Trimming pared 7 bases from V and 7 bases from J, leaving 10 bases between.

The specimen sequenced was sorted CD4+, CD8+, or CD8+CD57+ T cells (not recorded which) from PBMCs. The chain links TRBV29-1 to TRBJ2-5, with D perhaps matching TRBD1 (6 bases). This receptor was obtained from a human donor with aplastic anemia. The CDR3 loop is CSAGALTQYF. CDR3 DNA: TGCAGCGCAGGGGCCCTGACCCAGTACTTC.